This T cell receptor (beta chain) emerged from a study of blood T cell repertoires in COVID-19. Study at large: The samples span acute and convalescent COVID-19 from the United States, Italy and Spain. PBMCs, B-cell-depleted T cells, or T cells provided the cDNA or gDNA that made up the material.

Germline V gene data show CDR1 as MDHEN and CDR2 as SYDVKM. V dropped 5 bases and J dropped 4 bases, with 17 bases sitting between them. The CDR3 covers 15 residues. In the original processing: Reference gene primers were amplified, and this amplification served to estimate nucleated cell counts. The table came from immunoSEQ multiplex PCR; TCRdb's copy has only in-frame clones and leaves some out. V, J and clone size are taken as reported in that table, and D and trimming were inferred from the DNA itself. The table records 70,000 to 95,000 clones, about nine tenths of them present only once. This rearrangement joins TRBV28 to TRBJ1-1; D may be TRBD1 (6 bases). This receptor was obtained from a man aged 50-60 years with acute or convalescent COVID-19. Material: peripheral blood. CDR3 bases: TGTGCCAGCAGTGTGAGGGACACTTCCTTCACTGAAGCTTTCTTT. Translation gives CASSVRDTSFTEAFF. The whole variable domain, filled in from reference TRBV28 and TRBJ1-1, reads DVKVTQSSRYLVKRTGEKVFLECVQDMDHENMFWYRQDPGLGLRLIYFSYDVKMKEKGDIPEGYSVSREKKERFSLILESASTNQTSMYLCASSVRDTSFTEAFFGQGTRLTVV.